What follows are 27 T cell receptor beta chains derived from one specimen sequenced in a study of T cell responses to AZD1222 COVID-19 vaccine. Assay used: immunoSEQ multiplex PCR; TCRdb lists only in-frame clones, some missing. The sample includes 100,000 or so clones, approximately 91% of them seen just once. This specimen consisted of peripheral blood, obtained 28 days after the second AZD1222 dose. The receptors originated from an adult who received the AZD1222 COVID-19 vaccine.

This chain connects TRBV5-6 to TRBJ2-3, with 9 positions matching TRBD2. V lost 4 bases to trimming and J lost 7 bases; unmatched junction nucleotides: 13. Germline V lookup: CDR1 SGHDT, CDR2 YYEEEE. The CDR3 sequence is 16 residues long. The CDR3 region is CASSPAAGGYRNTQYF. The CDR3 DNA sequence: TGTGCCAGCAGCCCAGCAGCGGGGGGATACCGTAATACGCAGTATTTT.

CDR3 bases: TGTGCCAGTACCGAAGGGGGATTGGGGGAGCTGTTTTTT. Amino acid sequence: CASTEGGLGELFF. The chain combines TRBV19 with TRBJ2-2; tentatively, D is TRBD1 (6 bases). This CDR3 is built from 13 residues. Germline V CDR1 and CDR2: LNHDA, SQIVND (reference sequence). V dropped 7 bases and J dropped 8 bases, with 14 bases sitting between them.

The CDR3 DNA reads as TGTGCCAGTAGTACACAGGAGAGGGAGACCCAGTACTTC. Encoded protein: CASSTQERETQYF. The J gene is TRBJ2-5, the V gene TRBV19; D might be TRBD1 (5 bases). Trimming took off 4 bases at V and 5 bases at J, with 11 bases between the two ends. CDR3 length equals 13 residues. Germline CDR1 reads LNHDA; CDR2 reads SQIVND (reference sequence).

The V gene is TRBV28, the J gene TRBJ1-5; D possibly corresponds to TRBD1 (5 bases). In germline, CDR1 is MDHEN, CDR2 SYDVKM. This CDR3 contains 13 residues. V was trimmed by 7 bases and J by 4 bases, leaving 11 bases between them. This CDR3 is CASKGRQNQPQHF. DNA of the CDR3: TGTGCCAGCAAGGGGAGACAAAATCAGCCCCAGCATTTT.

This clone was recorded once. The chain employs TRBV15 and TRBJ1-5, with D perhaps matching TRBD1 (6 bases). V was cut by 6 bases and J by 0 bases, with 12 bases left in between. This CDR3 has 15 amino acids. Germline values: CDR1 LNHNV, CDR2 YYDKDF (reference sequence). This CDR3 reads CATSGTRYSNQPQHF. As DNA, the CDR3 is TGTGCCACCAGTGGGACAAGATATAGCAATCAGCCCCAGCATTTT.

The rearrangement uses TRBV2 and TRBJ1-4; maybe TRBD1 (6 bases). V lost 7 bases and J 0 bases, leaving 12 bases between the germline ends. The CDR3 contains 15 residues. CDR1 and CDR2 from the germline V gene are SNHLY and FYNNEI. CDR3 nucleotide sequence: TGTGCCAGCAAAGGACAGCTTGCAACTAATGAAAAACTGTTTTTT. Encoded protein: CASKGQLATNEKLFF.

Worth noting for this clone: The same CDR3 can be traced to other DNA sequences in this sample. The chain links TRBV18 to TRBJ2-2; D might be TRBD1 (6 bases). The CDR3 extends over 14 amino acids. Germline V gene lookup returns CDR1 KGHSH and CDR2 LQKENI. V lost 3 bases and J 1 base, leaving 6 bases between the germline ends. In DNA, the CDR3 is TGTGCCAGCTCACCGGGACAGAACACCGGGGAGCTGTTTTTT. This gives the protein CASSPGQNTGELFF.

The CDR3 region has the DNA TGTGCCAGCAGCTTAGTTCCCTTGGAGCGGGGATACAATGAGCAGTTCTTC. This encodes CASSLVPLERGYNEQFF. The V and J genes are TRBV11-2 and TRBJ2-1, with 7 bases identical to TRBD2. Germline assignment: CDR1 SGHAT and CDR2 FQNNGV. The length of the CDR3 is 17 residues. V was clipped by 1 base and J by 4 bases; unmatched bases: 10.

V gene TRBV5-1 combines with J gene TRBJ2-5; TRBD2 is a possible D gene (6 bases). The CDR3 extends over 15 amino acids. Trimming stripped 0 bases from V and 5 bases from J, with 14 bases between. The V gene's germline CDR1 is SGHRS and CDR2 YFSETQ. CDR3 loop: CASSLVASERETQYF. DNA for the CDR3: TGCGCCAGCAGCTTGGTAGCTAGCGAGCGGGAGACCCAGTACTTC.

V gene TRBV6-5 combines with J gene TRBJ1-1, with D unclear. In germline, CDR1 is MNHEY, CDR2 SVGAGI. Trimming shortened V by 3 bases and J by 5 bases, and 10 bases separated the two germline ends. The length of the CDR3 is 13 residues. This CDR3 is CASSYFGGTEAFF. CDR3 nucleotide sequence: TGTGCCAGCAGTTATTTTGGAGGGACTGAAGCTTTCTTT.

The count of this clone is one. The chain is built from TRBV6-5 and TRBJ1-4, with D unclear. The V end was cut by 0 bases, the J end by 4 bases, with 9 bases between. This CDR3 has 15 amino acids. Per the germline V gene, CDR1 is MNHEY and CDR2 is SVGAGI. This chain's CDR3 is CASSYSGVLNEKLFF. DNA of the CDR3: TGTGCCAGCAGTTACTCAGGAGTCCTTAATGAAAAACTGTTTTTT.

The rearrangement uses TRBV2 and TRBJ2-7, with 7 nucleotides matching TRBD2. CDR1 and CDR2 (germline): SNHLY, FYNNEI. This CDR3 is built from 12 residues. The trim removed 6 bases at V and 8 bases at J, leaving 7 bases unmatched. CDR3 DNA: TGTGCCAGCAGGGGGGGGGAATCCAAGCAGTACTTC. Protein product: CASRGGESKQYF.

As to this clone: One end of the junction does not line up with germline, which may come from a read error. The CDR3 DNA reads as TGTGCCAGCAGGGAAGACAGGGGGCATAATGGAAACACCATATATTTT. The encoded protein is CASREDRGHNGNTIYF. V usage is TRBV2 and J usage is TRBJ1-3, with 10 bases aligning to TRBD1. The V gene's germline CDR1 is SNHLY and CDR2 FYNNEI. The CDR3 length is 16 residues.

V and J are TRBV9 and TRBJ2-1, with 16 nucleotides matching TRBD2. From germline, CDR1 is SGDLS and CDR2 YYNGEE. V was pared by 4 bases and J by 0 bases, with 7 bases of the junction left unmatched. The CDR3 runs to 19 residues. The CDR3 loop reads CASSLTGLAGGSSYNEQFF. Written as DNA, the CDR3 is TGTGCCAGCAGCCTAACGGGACTAGCGGGGGGGAGCTCCTACAATGAGCAGTTCTTC.

V is TRBV28 and J is TRBJ1-4, with D perhaps matching TRBD1 (5 bases). This CDR3 has 15 residues. Trimming stripped 3 bases from V and 3 bases from J, with 11 bases between. Germline V lookup: CDR1 MDHEN, CDR2 SYDVKM. CDR3 sequence reads: CASSFRDRSNEKLFF. The DNA for the CDR3 is TGTGCCAGCAGTTTTCGAGACAGATCTAATGAAAAACTGTTTTTT.

The chain carries TRBV11-3 and TRBJ1-2; D uncertain. CDR1 is SGHNT and CDR2 is YENEEA in the germline V gene. CDR3 length equals 13 residues. Trimming removed 0 bases from V and 8 bases from J, with 10 bases in between. This CDR3 reads CASSLDPEKGYTF. DNA of the CDR3: TGTGCCAGCAGCTTAGATCCGGAGAAGGGCTACACCTTC.

This clone was picked up a small number of times. The chain uses TRBV4-2 and TRBJ2-3, with 13 bases fitting TRBD2. J lost 11 bases, V lost 3 bases, and 8 bases had no gene match. CDR3 size: 15 residues. The germline gives CDR1 LGHNA, CDR2 YNFKEQ. Here the CDR3 DNA reads TGTGCCAGCAGCCACGGGACTAGCGGGATTCCTGGGCAGTATTTT. Protein product: CASSHGTSGIPGQYF.

This sequence joins TRBV28 and TRBJ1-1; TRBD1 agrees at 9 bases. V dropped 4 bases and J dropped 0; count of bases not matched to a gene: 15. The germline V gene has CDR1 MDHEN and CDR2 SYDVKM. The CDR3 runs to 19 residues. CDR3 amino acids: CASSSLPGTGIRMNTEAFF. For the CDR3, the DNA is TGTGCCAGCAGTTCCCTCCCGGGGACAGGGATTAGGATGAACACTGAAGCTTTCTTT.

The rearrangement links TRBV6-1 to TRBJ1-4; D unclear. CDR1 MNHNS and CDR2 SASEGT come from the germline V gene. The CDR3 length is 13 residues. V was shortened by 2 bases and J by 8 bases, with 9 bases between the two germline ends. The CDR3 here is CASSEYKDEKLFF. CDR3 bases: TGTGCCAGCAGTGAATATAAGGACGAAAAACTGTTTTTT.

The chain employs TRBV7-8 and TRBJ2-3, with no clear D. From germline, CDR1 is SGHVS and CDR2 FQNEAQ. V was pared by 9 bases and J by 2 bases, with 9 bases between. There are 12 residues in the CDR3. CDR3 sequence: CARWVATDTQYF. CDR3 sequence (DNA): TGTGCCAGGTGGGTAGCCACAGATACGCAGTATTTT. Using reference TRBV7-8 and TRBJ2-3 for the parts outside the CDR3, the full variable domain is GAGVSQSPRYKVAKRGQDVALRCDPISGHVSLFWYQQALGQGPEFLTYFQNEAQLDKSGLPSDRFFAERPEGSVSTLKIQRTQQEDSAVYLCARWVATDTQYFGPGTRLTVL.

This clone was recorded a few times. The chain recombines TRBV27 with TRBJ2-1, with D possibly TRBD1 on 6 matching bases. Per germline, CDR1 MNHEY and CDR2 SMNVEV (reference sequence). This CDR3 comprises 15 residues. V lost 6 bases to trimming and J lost 2 bases, with 14 bases between them. The CDR3 protein is CASSHNRDPYNEQFF. The CDR3 DNA sequence: TGTGCCAGCAGCCACAACAGGGACCCCTACAATGAGCAGTTCTTC.

The rearrangement links TRBV10-3 to TRBJ2-3, with 10 bases matching TRBD1. This CDR3 contains 15 residues. Germline assignment: CDR1 ENHRY and CDR2 SYGVKD. V was pared by 6 bases and J by 5 bases, with 8 bases of the junction left unmatched. CDR3 nucleotides: TGTGCCATCAGCCTCGGACAGGGGGGGAGAGATACGCAGTATTTT. Translation: CAISLGQGGRDTQYF.

The chain links TRBV5-4 to TRBJ2-7; no clear D. The V end was cut by 1 base, the J end by 3 bases, with 5 bases between. Germline V lookup: CDR1 SGHNT, CDR2 YYREEE (reference sequence). The CDR3 extends over 12 amino acids. CDR3 amino acids: CASSLTDYEQYF. The CDR3 bases are TGTGCCAGCAGCTTGACAGACTACGAGCAGTACTTC.

The J gene is TRBJ1-2, the V gene TRBV4-1; tentative D call: TRBD1 (5 bases). This CDR3 has 12 amino acids. Trimming removed 4 bases at V and 7 bases at J, with 10 bases between. Germline CDR1 is MGHRA and CDR2 is YSYEKL. The CDR3 sequence: CASSLNGAGYTF. DNA for the CDR3: TGCGCCAGCAGCCTCAACGGGGCTGGCTACACCTTC.

This rearrangement joins TRBV5-1 to TRBJ2-7; 10 bases fit TRBD2. The CDR3 has 14 residues. V shed 1 base and J 3 bases; nucleotides not matched to a gene: 1. Germline assignment: CDR1 SGHRS and CDR2 YFSETQ. Here the CDR3 DNA reads TGCGCCAGCAGCTTGACTAGCGGGGTCTACGAGCAGTACTTC. This gives the protein CASSLTSGVYEQYF. The whole variable domain, remainder taken from reference TRBV5-1 and TRBJ2-7, is KAGVTQTPRYLIKTRGQQVTLSCSPISGHRSVSWYQQTPGQGLQFLFEYFSETQRNKGNFPGRFSGRQFSNSRSEMNVSTLELGDSALYLCASSLTSGVYEQYFGPGTRLTVT.

This clone was found a few times. The rearrangement uses TRBV6-1 and TRBJ1-1; a possible D gene is TRBD1 (6 bases). CDR3 length equals 16 residues. V was pared by 4 bases and J by 3 bases, with 18 bases between. Germline loops: CDR1 MNHNS, CDR2 SASEGT. Here the CDR3 reads CASSGVGGRSDTEAFF. Here the CDR3 DNA reads TGTGCCAGCAGTGGGGTCGGGGGGCGAAGTGACACTGAAGCTTTCTTT.

In its sample, this clone was seen once. V usage is TRBV28 and J usage is TRBJ2-1, with TRBD2 identical over 10 bases. This CDR3 is built from 16 residues. Trimming took 2 bases from V and 9 from J; bases not matched to a gene: 10. CDR1 MDHEN and CDR2 SYDVKM come from the germline V gene. This CDR3 reads CASSLGIAGGQGEQFF. CDR3 nucleotides: TGTGCCAGCAGTTTAGGTATAGCGGGGGGCCAGGGTGAGCAGTTCTTC. Combining the CDR3 with reference TRBV28 and TRBJ2-1 gives the whole variable domain DVKVTQSSRYLVKRTGEKVFLECVQDMDHENMFWYRQDPGLGLRLIYFSYDVKMKEKGDIPEGYSVSREKKERFSLILESASTNQTSMYLCASSLGIAGGQGEQFFGPGTRLTVL.